This TCR beta chain was captured in a study of blood T cell repertoires in COVID-19. Study-wide background: There were acute and convalescent COVID-19 samples, and they came from the United States, Italy and Spain. Sample material is recorded as cDNA or gDNA derived from T cells, B-cell-depleted T cells, or PBMCs.

Methods used by the authors: Reference gene primers were amplified, and this amplification served to estimate nucleated cell counts. Produced via immunoSEQ multiplex PCR; TCRdb's table is partial and in-frame only. D and trimming were read from the DNA, whereas the V and J calls and clone size are those reported in that table. Among about 270,000 clones listed, under 90% were seen once. The CDR3 consists of 19 residues. Per germline, CDR1 SGHRS and CDR2 YFSETQ. V was clipped by 2 bases and J by 8 bases; unmatched bases: 15. The chain employs TRBV5-1 and TRBJ2-2, with TRBD2 matching 13 bases. The receptor was isolated from a human donor in a cohort sampled during active COVID-19. Sequenced material: peripheral blood. The CDR3 nucleotides read TGCGCCAGCAGCTTACAGGCTACCCGGACTAGCGGGAGATGGGGGGAGCTGTTTTTT. This translates into CASSLQATRTSGRWGELFF.